Each of the 12 T cell receptor beta chains below was sequenced from the same sample in a study of response to subunit inactivated influenza vaccine. TCRdb fed the RT-PCR reads into MiXCR, producing one record per CDR3 protein. The sample contains 500,000 or so distinct CDR3 sequences, about 15% of which appear only once. The input for sequencing was CD4+ T cells sorted from PBMCs, taken less than 30 months after vaccination. The receptor source for this set is a man between 45 and 75 years old who received an inactivated influenza vaccine.

The gene calls are TRBV29-1 and TRBJ2-2; 9 bases agree with TRBD1. Trimming cost V 7 bases and J 7 bases; bases outside gene matches: 13. Germline values: CDR1 SQVTM, CDR2 ANQGSEA. This CDR3 has 15 residues. CDR3 bases: TGCAGCGCCGGGAGAGTGGGACAGGGCATCGGGGAGCTGTTTTTT. It specifies CSAGRVGQGIGELFF.

This clonotype came up a few times. V gene TRBV6-1 combines with J gene TRBJ2-3; D remains unclear. Trimming shortened V by 2 bases and J by 0 bases, and 9 bases separated the two germline ends. CDR3 size: 15 residues. Germline lookup yields CDR1 MNHNS and CDR2 SASEGT. CDR3 sequence (DNA): TGTGCCAGCAGTGAAAGGTACTCTAGCACAGATACGCAGTATTTT. Protein sequence: CASSERYSSTDTQYF.

This clonotype was seen once. The rearrangement links TRBV6-1 to TRBJ1-5, with no clear D. V was pared by 7 bases and J by 4 bases, with 14 bases between. This CDR3 has 14 amino acids. Germline lookup yields CDR1 MNHNS and CDR2 SASEGT. CDR3 protein: CASNLGALNQPQHF. The CDR3 DNA sequence: TGTGCCAGCAACCTGGGCGCCCTTAATCAGCCCCAGCATTTT.

Only a few counts were recorded for this clonotype. The chain uses TRBV7-2 and TRBJ2-7; D is perhaps TRBD1 (6 bases). CDR3 length: 13 amino acids. Germline V lookup: CDR1 SGHTA, CDR2 FQGNSA. Between the trimmed V and J ends, which lost 5 bases and 3 bases, there was a span of 11 bases. The CDR3 sequence is CASSPRDNYEQYF. In DNA form, the CDR3 reads TGTGCCAGCAGCCCCCGGGACAACTACGAGCAGTACTTC. The full variable domain, with the rest looked up from reference TRBV7-2 and TRBJ2-7, is GAGVSQSPSNKVTEKGKDVELRCDPISGHTALYWYRQSLGQGLEFLIYFQGNSAPDKSGLPSDRFSAERTGGSVSTLTIQRTQQEDSAVYLCASSPRDNYEQYFGPGTRLTVT.

This clonotype came up a few times. This sequence joins TRBV3-1 and TRBJ2-4; D remains unclear. V lost 0 bases and J lost 0, with 21 bases in between. There are 20 residues in the CDR3. CDR1 and CDR2 (germline): LGHDT, YNNKEL (reference sequence). This CDR3 is CASSQDLPTLYPTAKNIQYF. In DNA, the CDR3 is TGTGCCAGCAGCCAAGATCTTCCGACTTTATATCCCACAGCCAAAAACATTCAGTACTTC.

This clonotype was counted many times. V usage is TRBV12-3 or TRBV12-4 and J usage is TRBJ2-1; D is ambiguous. This CDR3 region has 13 residues. V lost 6 bases and J 9 bases, leaving 15 bases between the germline ends. The CDR3 loop is CASRRLTEIEQFF. DNA of the CDR3: TGTGCCAGCAGGAGACTCACAGAGATTGAGCAGTTCTTC.

The V gene is TRBV5-1, the J gene TRBJ2-1; D gene uncertain. Germline V gene data show CDR1 as SGHRS and CDR2 as YFSETQ. The CDR3 sequence is 14 residues long. The germline V and J ends were trimmed by 7 bases and 6 bases, with 17 bases remaining between them. This CDR3 is CASGDTGSVNEQFF. The CDR3 nucleotides are TGCGCCAGCGGAGACACTGGGTCCGTCAATGAGCAGTTCTTC.

This clonotype has only a few counts. A single base separates this from a much larger clone, so it may be a read error. V is TRBV28 and J is TRBJ2-7; the D is unclear. The CDR3 loop spans 11 amino acids. Germline V CDR1 and CDR2: MDHEN, SYDVKM. V lost 3 bases, J lost 5 bases, and 5 bases lay in between. The CDR3 loop is CASSLTDEQYF. The DNA of the CDR3 is TGTGCCAGCAGTTTGACCGACGAGCAGTACTTC.

The chain couples TRBV7-3 to TRBJ2-3; tentative D call: TRBD1 (5 bases). This CDR3 is 16 amino acids long. Between the trimmed V and J ends, which lost 5 bases and 1 base, there was a span of 16 bases. Germline values: CDR1 SGHTA, CDR2 FQGTGA. The CDR3: CASSRQPLGGTDTQYF. The CDR3 DNA reads TGTGCCAGCAGCCGACAGCCCCTCGGCGGCACAGATACGCAGTATTTT.

V gene TRBV28 combines with J gene TRBJ1-2; TRBD1 agrees at 7 bases. Germline-derived CDR1 and CDR2 are MDHEN and SYDVKM. The CDR3 is made up of 15 amino acids. After removal of 5 bases from V and 4 bases from J, the junction contained 10 bases not matched to a gene. CDR3 amino acids: CASSTGQVTLYGYTF. The CDR3 DNA reads as TGTGCCAGCAGTACAGGACAGGTGACACTCTATGGCTACACCTTC.

This clonotype has at least ten counts. The chain carries TRBV20-1 and TRBJ2-7; 10 bases align to TRBD2. Germline loops: CDR1 DFQATT, CDR2 SNEGSKA (reference sequence). V dropped 2 bases and J dropped 0; count of bases not matched to a gene: 10. There are 17 residues in the CDR3. CDR3 loop: CSARRPNSGGRSYEQYF. DNA for the CDR3: TGCAGTGCTAGAAGGCCCAATAGCGGGGGGCGCTCCTACGAGCAGTACTTC.

The genes are TRBV25-1 and TRBJ2-5; 7 bases agree with TRBD1. Germline CDR1 is MGHDK and CDR2 is SYGVNS. The V segment lost 3 bases and the J segment 5 bases; nucleotides outside the gene matches: 9. This CDR3 comprises 15 residues. CDR3 residues: CASSEPGQKYETQYF. The CDR3 DNA reads as TGTGCCAGCAGTGAGCCGGGACAGAAGTACGAGACCCAGTACTTC. Looking up the rest from reference TRBV25-1 and TRBJ2-5 gives the full variable domain: EADIYQTPRYLVIGTGKKITLECSQTMGHDKMYWYQQDPGMELHLIHYSYGVNSTEKGDLSSESTVSRIRTEHFPLTLESARPSHTSQYLCASSEPGQKYETQYFGPGTRLLVL.